This T cell receptor beta chain was captured by sequencing in a study of blood T cells in healthy people across ages. CDR3 length: 20 amino acids. PCR was performed a second time for roughly 7 to 12 cycles using a sample-barcoded 5' primer and a J-beta primer mix. TCRdb re-called the 5' RACE reads through MiXCR, storing one row per CDR3 protein. The sample has 1 million to 1.2 million distinct CDR3 sequences, 35% to 45% seen once. The receptor's source is a young man in good health. J is TRBJ1-4 and V is TRBV21-1; the table's D call, TRBD1, has no DNA check behind it. TRBV21-1 is a pseudogene segment. What was sequenced was blood. This CDR3 reads CASSKPWPRDREATNEKLFF. CDR3 sequence (DNA): TGTGCCAGCAGCAAACCCTGGCCCCGGGACAGGGAAGCAACTAATGAAAAACTGTTTTTT.